This T cell receptor beta chain emerged from a study of long-term antiretroviral therapy in people with HIV. Samples were assayed with immunoSEQ v3.0 at survey level. Assay used: immunoSEQ multiplex PCR; TCRdb lists only in-frame clones, some missing. The sample consists of approximately 22,000 clones, less than 85% of them appearing once. The CDR3 spans 14 residues. Trimming at V came to 10 bases and at J to 5 bases, leaving 13 bases not matched to a gene. Germline CDR1 MGHRA, CDR2 YSYEKL. The sequences come from unsorted PBMCs, collected 0.5 years before starting antiretroviral therapy. The J gene is TRBJ2-7, the V gene TRBV4-1; 8 nucleotides align to TRBD1. This clonotype was obtained from a man between 35 and 55 years old with HIV. The CDR3 coding sequence is TGCGCCACTAGACAGGGGATGCAGGAAAACGAGCAGTACTTC. It specifies CATRQGMQENEQYF.